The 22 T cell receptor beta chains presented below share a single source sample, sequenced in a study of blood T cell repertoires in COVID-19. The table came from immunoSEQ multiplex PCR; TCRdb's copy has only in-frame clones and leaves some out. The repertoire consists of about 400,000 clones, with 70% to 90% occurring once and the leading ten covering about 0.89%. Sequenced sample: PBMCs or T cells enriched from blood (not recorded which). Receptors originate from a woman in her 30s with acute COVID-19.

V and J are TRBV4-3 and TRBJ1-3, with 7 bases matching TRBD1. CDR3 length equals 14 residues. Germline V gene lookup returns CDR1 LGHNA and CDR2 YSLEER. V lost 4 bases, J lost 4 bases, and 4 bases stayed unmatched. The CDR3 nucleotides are TGCGCCAGCAGCCCGGGGACAGCCGGAAACACCATATATTTT. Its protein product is CASSPGTAGNTIYF.

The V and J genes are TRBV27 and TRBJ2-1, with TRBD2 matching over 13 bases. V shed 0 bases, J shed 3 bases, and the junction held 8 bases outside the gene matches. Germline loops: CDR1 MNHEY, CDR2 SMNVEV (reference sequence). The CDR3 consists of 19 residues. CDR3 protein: CASSLSGLAGATNYNEQFF. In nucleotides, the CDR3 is TGTGCCAGCAGTTTATCAGGACTAGCGGGGGCCACCAACTACAATGAGCAGTTCTTC.

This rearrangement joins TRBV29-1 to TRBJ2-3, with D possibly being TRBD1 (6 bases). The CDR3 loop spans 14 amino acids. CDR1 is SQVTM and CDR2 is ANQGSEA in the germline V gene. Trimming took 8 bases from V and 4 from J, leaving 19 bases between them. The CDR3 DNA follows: TGCAGCACCACCGTGGTCGGACAGCCAGATACGCAGTATTTT. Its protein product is CSTTVVGQPDTQYF.

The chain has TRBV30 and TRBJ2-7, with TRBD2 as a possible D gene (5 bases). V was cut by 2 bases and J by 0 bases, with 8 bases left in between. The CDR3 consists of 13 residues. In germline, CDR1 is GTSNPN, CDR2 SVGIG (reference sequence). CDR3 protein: CAWSSRGSYEQYF. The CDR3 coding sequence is TGTGCCTGGAGTTCTCGGGGCTCCTACGAGCAGTACTTC.

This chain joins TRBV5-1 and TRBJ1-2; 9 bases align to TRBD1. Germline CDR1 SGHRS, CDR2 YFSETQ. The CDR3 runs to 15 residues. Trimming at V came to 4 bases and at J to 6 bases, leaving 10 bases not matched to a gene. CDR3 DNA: TGCGCCAGCAGCCCGCCGGACAGGGGAGGAGATGGCTACACCTTC. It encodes CASSPPDRGGDGYTF.

Here the CDR3 DNA reads TGCGCCAGCAGTGATGCTAGCGGGGGGGCTATGGATGAGCAGTTCTTC. The encoded protein is CASSDASGGAMDEQFF. V usage is TRBV10-2 and J usage is TRBJ2-1; 12 positions match TRBD2. Trimming removed 3 bases from V and 8 bases from J; junction bases left unmatched: 8. The length of the CDR3 is 16 residues. Germline V gene sequence: CDR1 WSHSY, CDR2 SAAADI.

CDR3 protein: CASSVGSGGLHEQYF. For the CDR3, the DNA is TGTGCCAGCAGCGTAGGAAGCGGGGGGCTCCATGAGCAGTACTTC. This chain links TRBV9 with TRBJ2-7, with TRBD2 matching over 9 bases. CDR1 and CDR2 (germline): SGDLS, YYNGEE. CDR3 length: 15 residues. Trimming took 0 bases from V and 7 from J; bases not matched to a gene: 8.

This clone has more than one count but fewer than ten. The CDR3 sequence is CASSLAQQNTGELFF. The CDR3 nucleotides are TGCGCCAGCAGCTTGGCACAGCAGAACACCGGGGAGCTGTTTTTT. This chain uses TRBV5-1 with TRBJ2-2; D unresolved. Per the germline V gene, CDR1 is SGHRS and CDR2 is YFSETQ. The CDR3 is made up of 15 amino acids. V lost 0 bases and J 1 base, leaving 7 bases between the germline ends.

DNA of the CDR3: TGTGCCAGCAGTTATCGTTCGGGGAACACTGAAGCTTTCTTT. Translation: CASSYRSGNTEAFF. This chain joins TRBV6-5 and TRBJ1-1, with D unresolved. The V gene lost 3 bases and the J gene lost 1 base, with 9 bases spanning the gap. The CDR3 spans 14 residues. The germline V gene encodes CDR1 MNHEY and CDR2 SVGAGI.

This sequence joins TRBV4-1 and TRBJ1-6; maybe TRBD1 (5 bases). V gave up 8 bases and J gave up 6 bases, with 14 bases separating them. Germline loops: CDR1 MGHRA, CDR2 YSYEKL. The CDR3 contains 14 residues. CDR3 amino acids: CASQPGLTNSPLHF. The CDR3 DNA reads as TGCGCCAGCCAACCGGGACTCACTAATTCACCCCTCCACTTT.

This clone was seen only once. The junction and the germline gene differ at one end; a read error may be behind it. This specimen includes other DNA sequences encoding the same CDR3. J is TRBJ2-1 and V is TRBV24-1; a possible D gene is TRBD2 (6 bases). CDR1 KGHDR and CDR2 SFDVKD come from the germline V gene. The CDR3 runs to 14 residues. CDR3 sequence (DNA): TGTGCCACCACCGGAAGGGGCCCGGGGGATGAACAGTTCTTC. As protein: CATTGRGPGDEQFF.

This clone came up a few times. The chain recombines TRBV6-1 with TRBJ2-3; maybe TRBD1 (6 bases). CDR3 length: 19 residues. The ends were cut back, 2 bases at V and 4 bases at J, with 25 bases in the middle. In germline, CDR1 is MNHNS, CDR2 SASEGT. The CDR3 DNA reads TGTGCCAGCAGTGAACAATGGGCCGGACAAGGCAGGGGAGCAGATACGCAGTATTTT. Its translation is CASSEQWAGQGRGADTQYF.

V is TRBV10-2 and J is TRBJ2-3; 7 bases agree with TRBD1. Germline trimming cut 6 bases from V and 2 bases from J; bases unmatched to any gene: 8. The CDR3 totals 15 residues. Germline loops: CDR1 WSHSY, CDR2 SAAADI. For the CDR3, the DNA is TGCGCCAGCAGCTCCGGACAGGTCTTCACAGATACGCAGTATTTT. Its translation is CASSSGQVFTDTQYF.

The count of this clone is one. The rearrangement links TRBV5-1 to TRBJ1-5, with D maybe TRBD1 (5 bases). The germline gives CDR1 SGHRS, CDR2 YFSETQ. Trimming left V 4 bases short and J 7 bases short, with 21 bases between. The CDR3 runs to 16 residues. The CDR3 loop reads CASSEELQVGWQPQHF. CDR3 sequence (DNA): TGCGCCAGCAGCGAAGAACTACAGGTAGGGTGGCAGCCCCAGCATTTT.

The CDR3 here is CSVGDRDRYYGYTF. In nucleotides, the CDR3 is TGCAGCGTTGGGGACCGGGACAGGTACTATGGCTACACCTTC. The rearrangement joins TRBV29-1 to TRBJ1-2; 8 bases agree with TRBD1. V was pared by 4 bases and J by 3 bases, with 7 bases of the junction left unmatched. Germline V lookup: CDR1 SQVTM, CDR2 ANQGSEA. This CDR3 has 14 amino acids.

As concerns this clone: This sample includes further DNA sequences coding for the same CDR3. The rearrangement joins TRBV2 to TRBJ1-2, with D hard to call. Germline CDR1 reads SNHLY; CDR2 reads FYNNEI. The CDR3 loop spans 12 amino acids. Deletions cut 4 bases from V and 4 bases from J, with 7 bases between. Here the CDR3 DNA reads TGTGCCAGCAGTGCCGGGTCCTATGGCTACACCTTC. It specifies CASSAGSYGYTF.

CDR3 sequence: CASSREVAYPQETQYF. As DNA, the CDR3 is TGCGCCAGCAGCCGGGAAGTCGCCTACCCCCAAGAGACCCAGTACTTC. The gene calls are TRBV5-1 and TRBJ2-5, with TRBD2 as a possible D gene (5 bases). The CDR3 length is 16 residues. Germline V gene sequence: CDR1 SGHRS, CDR2 YFSETQ. V lost 4 bases and J 1 base, leaving 17 bases between the germline ends.

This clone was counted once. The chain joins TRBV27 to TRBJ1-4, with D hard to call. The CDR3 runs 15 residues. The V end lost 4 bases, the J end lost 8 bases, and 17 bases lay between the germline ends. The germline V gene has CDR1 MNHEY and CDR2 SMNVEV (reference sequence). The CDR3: CASSSLGPLGEKLFF. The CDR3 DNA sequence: TGTGCCAGCAGTTCCCTAGGCCCCCTTGGGGAAAAACTGTTTTTT.

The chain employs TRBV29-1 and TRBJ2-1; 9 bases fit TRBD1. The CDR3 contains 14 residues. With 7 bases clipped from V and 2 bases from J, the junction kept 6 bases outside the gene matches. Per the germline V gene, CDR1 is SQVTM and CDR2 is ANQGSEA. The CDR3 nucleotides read TGCAGCGCCAGGACAGGGGACACCTACAATGAGCAGTTCTTC. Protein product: CSARTGDTYNEQFF.

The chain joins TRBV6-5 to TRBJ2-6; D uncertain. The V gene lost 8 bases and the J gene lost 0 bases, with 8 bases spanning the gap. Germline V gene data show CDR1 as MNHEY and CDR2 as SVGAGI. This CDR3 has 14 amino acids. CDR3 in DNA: TGTGCCAGCGGGCCCGACTCTGGGGCCAACGTCCTGACTTTC. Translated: CASGPDSGANVLTF.

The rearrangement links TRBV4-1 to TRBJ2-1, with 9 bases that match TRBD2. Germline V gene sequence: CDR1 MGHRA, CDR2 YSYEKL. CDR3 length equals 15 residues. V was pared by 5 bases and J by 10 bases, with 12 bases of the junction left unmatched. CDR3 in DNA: TGCGCCAGCAGCGTCACGTTAGCGGGGGAGGGGGAGCAGTTCTTC. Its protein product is CASSVTLAGEGEQFF.

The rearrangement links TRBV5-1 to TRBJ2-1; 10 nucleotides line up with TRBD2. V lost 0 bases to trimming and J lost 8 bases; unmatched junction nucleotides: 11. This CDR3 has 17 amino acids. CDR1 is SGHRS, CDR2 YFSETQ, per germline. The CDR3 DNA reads TGCGCCAGCAGCTTGGCCTTAGCGGGGGGCCCCTCGGATGAGCAGTTCTTC. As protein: CASSLALAGGPSDEQFF.